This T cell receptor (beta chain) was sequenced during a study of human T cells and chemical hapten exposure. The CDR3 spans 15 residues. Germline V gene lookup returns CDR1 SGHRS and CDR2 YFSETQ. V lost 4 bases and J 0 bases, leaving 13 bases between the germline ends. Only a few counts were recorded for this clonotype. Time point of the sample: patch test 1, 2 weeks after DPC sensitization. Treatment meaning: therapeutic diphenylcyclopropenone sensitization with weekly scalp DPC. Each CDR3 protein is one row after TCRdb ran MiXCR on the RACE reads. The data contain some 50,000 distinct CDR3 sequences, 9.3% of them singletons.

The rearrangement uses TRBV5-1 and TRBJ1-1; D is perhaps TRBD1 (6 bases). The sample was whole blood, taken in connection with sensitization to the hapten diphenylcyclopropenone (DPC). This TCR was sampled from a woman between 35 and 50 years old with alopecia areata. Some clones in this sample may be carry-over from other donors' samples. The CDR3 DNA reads TGCGCCAGCAGCCCGTGGGACATGATGAACACTGAAGCTTTCTTT. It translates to CASSPWDMMNTEAFF.